Listed here are 16 T cell receptor beta chains from one sample, sequenced in a study of radiation and T cells in renal cell carcinoma (dated by TCRdb to 2019 to 2021). Explained via the paper, the time point label denotes: blood 2 weeks post-SBRT. The treatment or condition tag for this specimen amounts to: 15 Gy SBRT to primary tumor, nephrectomy 4 weeks later. Libraries were constructed by the immunoSEQ multiplex PCR assay. TCRdb provides this immuneACCESS table in a form limited to in-frame rearrangements. Some clones are lacking; in checked studies, under half of them reflect an unresolved V gene, and why the rest are absent is not known. This sample comprises 60,000 to 65,000 clones, around 81% of them detected only once. The leading ten clones occupy about 7% of the sample. Sample: blood, taken from a patient whose treatment included radiotherapy and nephrectomy. These receptors were obtained from a man aged 60 to 75 with renal cell carcinoma.

The chain carries TRBV6-5 and TRBJ1-2, with a weak D call TRBD1 (5 bases). This CDR3 region has 14 residues. The germline V gene encodes CDR1 MNHEY and CDR2 SVGAGI. Deletions cut 0 bases from V and 0 bases from J, with 5 bases between. The CDR3 sequence: CASSYSTANYGYTF. In DNA, the CDR3 is TGTGCCAGCAGTTACTCGACAGCTAACTATGGCTACACCTTC.

The CDR3 loop is CASSEATRTGELFF. Written as DNA, the CDR3 is TGTGCCAGCAGTGAAGCCACTAGGACCGGGGAGCTGTTTTTT. The chain combines TRBV2 with TRBJ2-2; possible D gene TRBD2, 5 bases. Germline V lookup: CDR1 SNHLY, CDR2 FYNNEI. The germline V and J ends were trimmed by 0 bases and 5 bases, with 7 bases remaining between them. This CDR3 is 14 amino acids long.

J is TRBJ1-1 and V is TRBV6-1; D perhaps matches TRBD1 (5 bases). Trimming pared 2 bases from V and 4 bases from J, leaving 14 bases between. The CDR3 spans 15 residues. Germline V gene lookup returns CDR1 MNHNS and CDR2 SASEGT. In nucleotides, the CDR3 is TGTGCCAGCAGTGAATCGGGGGGGGTTAGCACTGAAGCTTTCTTT. Protein product: CASSESGGVSTEAFF.

The chain recombines TRBV6-1 with TRBJ2-7; either TRBD1 or TRBD2 may fit D (6 bases each). CDR3 length: 14 residues. Germline V gene lookup returns CDR1 MNHNS and CDR2 SASEGT. Trimming took off 3 bases at V and 3 bases at J, with 12 bases between the two ends. The CDR3: CASSEMGGFYEQYV. The CDR3 DNA sequence: TGTGCCAGCAGTGAGATGGGGGGCTTCTACGAGCAGTACGTC.

The gene calls are TRBV18 and TRBJ1-5; TRBD1 matches at 8 bases. Germline V gene lookup returns CDR1 KGHSH and CDR2 LQKENI. Trimming at V came to 6 bases and at J to 5 bases, leaving 6 bases not matched to a gene. The CDR3 covers 14 residues. CDR3: CASSPGGGDQPQHF. The CDR3 nucleotides are TGTGCCAGCTCTCCAGGGGGCGGAGATCAGCCCCAGCATTTT.

This rearrangement joins TRBV7-2 to TRBJ2-6, with 8 positions matching TRBD2. Trimming cost V 4 bases and J 5 bases; bases outside gene matches: 7. The CDR3 totals 16 residues. Germline V gene lookup returns CDR1 SGHTA and CDR2 FQGNSA. CDR3 loop: CASSSRGGSWANVLTF. The CDR3 coding sequence is TGTGCCAGCAGCTCCCGGGGGGGGAGCTGGGCCAACGTCCTGACTTTC.

This rearrangement joins TRBV6-5 to TRBJ2-3; D might be TRBD2 (6 bases). The CDR3 consists of 13 residues. Trimming took 7 bases from V and 4 from J, leaving 12 bases between them. Germline V lookup: CDR1 MNHEY, CDR2 SVGAGI. In DNA, the CDR3 is TGTGCCAGCACCCGGGGGTTGGCAGATACGCAGTATTTT. Residues: CASTRGLADTQYF.

The rearrangement joins TRBV6-5 to TRBJ1-2; no clear D gene. V shed 2 bases and J shed 4 bases, with 8 bases lying between them. Germline values: CDR1 MNHEY, CDR2 SVGAGI. CDR3 length equals 13 residues. The CDR3: CASSYGETYGYTF. For the CDR3, the DNA is TGTGCCAGCAGTTACGGGGAGACCTATGGCTACACCTTC.

The chain carries TRBV29-1 and TRBJ1-1; TRBD1 is a possible D gene (5 bases). Per germline, CDR1 SQVTM and CDR2 ANQGSEA. V was pared by 1 base and J by 4 bases, with 10 bases between. The CDR3 loop spans 13 amino acids. The CDR3 protein is CSVEAGGGTEAFF. The CDR3 bases are TGCAGCGTTGAAGCGGGGGGAGGCACTGAAGCTTTCTTT.

With regard to this clone: Other DNA sequences in this sample translate to the same CDR3. The chain couples TRBV18 to TRBJ1-1; 9 positions agree with TRBD1. Germline V gene lookup returns CDR1 KGHSH and CDR2 LQKENI. V lost 3 bases and J lost 0; bases outside the gene matches: 2. This CDR3 has 15 amino acids. The CDR3 protein is CASSPRTGVNTEAFF. CDR3 nucleotides: TGTGCCAGCTCACCTCGGACAGGGGTGAACACTGAAGCTTTCTTT.

As to this clone: The junction shows a germline mismatch at one end, possibly a read error. In DNA form, the CDR3 reads TGTGCCAGCAGTTTGGGACTAGCGGGCTATATAACTATGTACGAGCAGTACTTC. It yields the protein CASSLGLAGYITMYEQYF. The chain carries TRBV5-6 and TRBJ2-7, with 12 bases fitting TRBD2. The CDR3 consists of 18 residues. Germline V lookup: CDR1 SGHDT, CDR2 YYEEEE.

The chain links TRBV11-2 to TRBJ2-1; possibly TRBD2 for D (5 bases). Trimming removed 4 bases from V and 6 bases from J, with 13 bases in between. The CDR3 length is 14 residues. Germline V gene lookup returns CDR1 SGHAT and CDR2 FQNNGV. Here the CDR3 reads CASSSLGVPNEQFF. CDR3 coding DNA: TGTGCCAGCAGCTCTCTGGGAGTTCCCAATGAGCAGTTCTTC.

The J gene is TRBJ2-7, the V gene TRBV19; 11 bases are shared with TRBD2. Germline V lookup: CDR1 LNHDA, CDR2 SQIVND (reference sequence). CDR3 size: 11 residues. Losses at the gene ends were 10 bases for V and 8 bases for J; bases not matched to a gene: 4. The CDR3 bases are TGTGCCACCGGACTAGCGGGTCAGCAGTACTTC. This gives the protein CATGLAGQQYF.

The sample holds one count of this clone. The chain recombines TRBV10-3 with TRBJ2-3; D is uncertain. The length of the CDR3 is 15 residues. The V and J ends lost 2 bases and 1 base respectively, with 10 bases between them. Germline V gene data show CDR1 as ENHRY and CDR2 as SYGVKD. This CDR3 is CAISEAQRGTDTQYF. The CDR3 DNA is TGTGCCATCAGTGAGGCGCAGCGTGGCACAGATACGCAGTATTTT.

This chain joins TRBV10-3 and TRBJ1-2; D is perhaps TRBD1 (5 bases). V was pared by 4 bases and J by 4 bases, with 10 bases between. This CDR3 spans 13 amino acids. The germline V gene encodes CDR1 ENHRY and CDR2 SYGVKD. The DNA of the CDR3 is TGTGCCATCAGTGCCAGGGTGAGCTATGGCTACACCTTC. Protein sequence: CAISARVSYGYTF.

V is TRBV28 and J is TRBJ2-3; 8 nucleotides agree with TRBD2. This CDR3 comprises 14 residues. CDR1 and CDR2 (germline): MDHEN, SYDVKM. J gave up 2 bases and V 8 bases, and 6 bases lay outside the gene matches. The CDR3 reads CASGLAGSTDTQYF. In nucleotides, the CDR3 is TGTGCCAGCGGATTAGCGGGATCCACAGATACGCAGTATTTT.